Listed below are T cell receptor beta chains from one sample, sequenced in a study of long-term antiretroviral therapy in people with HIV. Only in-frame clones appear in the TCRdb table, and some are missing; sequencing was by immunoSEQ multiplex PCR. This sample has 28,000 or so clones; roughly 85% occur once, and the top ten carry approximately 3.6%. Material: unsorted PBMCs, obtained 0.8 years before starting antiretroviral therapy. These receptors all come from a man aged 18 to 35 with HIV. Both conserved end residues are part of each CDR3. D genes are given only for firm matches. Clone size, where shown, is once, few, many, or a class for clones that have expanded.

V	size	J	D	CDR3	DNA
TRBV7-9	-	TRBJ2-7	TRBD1	CASSPLRGQGLPWEQYF	TGTGCCAGCAGCCCACTTAGAGGACAGGGCCTACCTTGGGAGCAGTACTTC
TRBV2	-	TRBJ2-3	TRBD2	CASSNRLAATDTQYF	TGTGCCAGCAGCAACCGACTAGCGGCCACAGATACGCAGTATTTT
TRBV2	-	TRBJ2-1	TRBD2	CASSETGGQFF	TGTGCCAGCAGTGAAACGGGGGGGCAGTTCTTC
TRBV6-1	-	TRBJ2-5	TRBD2	CASSSGPSGEETQYF	TGTGCCAGCAGCTCCGGGCCTAGCGGGGAAGAGACCCAGTACTTC
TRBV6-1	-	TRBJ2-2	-	CASRHSHLTGELFF	TGTGCCAGCAGGCATAGTCATCTAACCGGGGAGCTGTTTTTT
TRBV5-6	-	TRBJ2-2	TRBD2	CASSLGRRKLAGTRELFF	TGTGCCAGCAGCTTAGGGCGGCGTAAACTAGCGGGAACGAGGGAGCTGTTTTTT
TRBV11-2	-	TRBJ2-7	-	CASSLRGEQYF	TGTGCCAGCAGCTTAAGAGGCGAGCAGTACTTC
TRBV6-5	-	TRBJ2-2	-	CASGQSYTGELFF	TGTGCCAGCGGACAGTCGTACACCGGGGAGCTGTTTTTT
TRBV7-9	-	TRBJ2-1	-	CASSYRGRAPVNEQFF	TGTGCCAGCAGCTATAGAGGGCGGGCCCCGGTCAATGAGCAGTTCTTC
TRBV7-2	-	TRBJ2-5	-	CASSRPAVQETQYF	TGTGCCAGCAGCCGACCAGCGGTACAAGAGACCCAGTACTTC
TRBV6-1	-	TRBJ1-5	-	CASTPTRGPNQPQHF	TGTGCCAGCACCCCCACCCGGGGCCCCAATCAGCCCCAGCATTTT
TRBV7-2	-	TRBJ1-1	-	CASVPQITEAFF	TGTGCCAGCGTTCCTCAGATCACTGAAGCTTTCTTT
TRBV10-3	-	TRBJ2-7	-	CAISTDGGSDEQYF	TGTGCCATCAGTACGGACGGTGGTAGTGACGAGCAGTACTTC
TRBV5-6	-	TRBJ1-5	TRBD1	CASSLQGDYSNQPQHF	TGTGCCAGCAGCTTACAGGGGGACTATAGCAATCAGCCCCAGCATTTT
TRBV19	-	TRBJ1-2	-	CASRGRVDYGYTF	TGTGCCAGTAGGGGGAGAGTAGACTATGGCTACACCTTC
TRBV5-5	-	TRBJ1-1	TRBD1	CASSSYPGQGVTEAFF	TGTGCCAGCAGCAGTTATCCGGGACAGGGGGTCACTGAAGCTTTCTTT
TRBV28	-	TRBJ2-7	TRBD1	CASSPPSPTGRNDYEQYF	TGTGCCAGCAGTCCCCCTTCCCCGACAGGGCGGAATGACTACGAGCAGTACTTC
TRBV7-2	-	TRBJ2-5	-	CASSLDPGFLAETQYF	TGTGCCAGCAGCTTAGATCCAGGGTTCCTGGCTGAGACCCAGTACTTC
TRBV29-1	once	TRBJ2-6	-	CSVPSSGANVLTF	TGCAGCGTCCCTTCCTCTGGGGCCAACGTCCTGACTTTC
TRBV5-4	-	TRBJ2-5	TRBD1	CASTERDRGEETQYF	TGTGCCAGCACGGAGCGCGACAGGGGAGAAGAGACCCAGTACTTC
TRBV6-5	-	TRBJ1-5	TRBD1	CASSRDRVFQPQHF	TGTGCCAGCAGTCGCGACAGGGTGTTTCAGCCCCAGCATTTT
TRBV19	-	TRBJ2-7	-	CASSWGTGSYEQYF	TGTGCCAGTAGTTGGGGTACAGGGTCCTACGAGCAGTACTTC
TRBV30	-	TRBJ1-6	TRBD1	CAWTDGQARSPLHF	TGTGCCTGGACCGACGGACAGGCGCGTTCACCCCTCCACTTT
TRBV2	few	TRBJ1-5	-	CASSYGRKVVGQPQHF	TGTGCCAGCAGTTACGGCAGGAAGGTAGTTGGTCAGCCCCAGCATTTT
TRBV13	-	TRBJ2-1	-	CASSPPGDEQFF	TGTGCCAGCAGCCCGCCAGGGGATGAGCAGTTCTTC
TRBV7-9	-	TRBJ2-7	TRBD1	CASSQGTASLDYEQYF	TGTGCCAGCAGCCAAGGGACAGCTTCACTTGACTACGAGCAGTACTTC
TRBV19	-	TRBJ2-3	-	CASKEAGVDTQYF	TGTGCCAGTAAGGAGGCCGGGGTAGATACGCAGTATTTT